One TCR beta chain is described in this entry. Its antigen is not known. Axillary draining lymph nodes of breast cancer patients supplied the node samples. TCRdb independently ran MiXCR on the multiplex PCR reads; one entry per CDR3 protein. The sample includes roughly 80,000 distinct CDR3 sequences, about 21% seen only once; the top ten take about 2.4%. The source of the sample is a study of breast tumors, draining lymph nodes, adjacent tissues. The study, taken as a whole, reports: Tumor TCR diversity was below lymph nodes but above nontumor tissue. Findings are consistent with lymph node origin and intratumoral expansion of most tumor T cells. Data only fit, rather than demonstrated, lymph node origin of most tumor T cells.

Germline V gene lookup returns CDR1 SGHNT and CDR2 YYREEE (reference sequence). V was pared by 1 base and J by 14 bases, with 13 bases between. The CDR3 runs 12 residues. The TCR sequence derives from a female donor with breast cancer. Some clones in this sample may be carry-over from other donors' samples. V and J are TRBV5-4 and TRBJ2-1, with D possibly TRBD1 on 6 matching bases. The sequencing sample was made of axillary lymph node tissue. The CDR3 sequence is CASSLQGDRKFF. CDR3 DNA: TGTGCCAGCAGCTTGCAAGGCGACAGGAAGTTCTTC.